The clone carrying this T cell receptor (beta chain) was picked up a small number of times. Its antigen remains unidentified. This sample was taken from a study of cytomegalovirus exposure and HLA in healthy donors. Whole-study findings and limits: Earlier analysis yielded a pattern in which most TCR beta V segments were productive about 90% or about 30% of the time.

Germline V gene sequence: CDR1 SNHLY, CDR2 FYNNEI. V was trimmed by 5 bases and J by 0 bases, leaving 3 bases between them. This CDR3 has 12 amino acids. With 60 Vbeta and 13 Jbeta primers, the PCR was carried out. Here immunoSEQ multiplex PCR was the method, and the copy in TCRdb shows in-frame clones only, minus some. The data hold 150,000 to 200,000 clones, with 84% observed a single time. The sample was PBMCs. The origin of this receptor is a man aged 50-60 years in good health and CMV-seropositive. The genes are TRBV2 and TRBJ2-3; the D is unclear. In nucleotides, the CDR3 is TGTGCCAGCAGTCTTAGCACAGATACGCAGTATTTT. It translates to CASSLSTDTQYF.